This TCR beta chain was profiled in a study of vaccination and CD4 T cells after COVID-19. The CDR3 has 13 residues. The germline V gene encodes CDR1 GTSNPN and CDR2 SVGIG (reference sequence). V gave up 2 bases and J gave up 6 bases, with 10 bases separating them. General study results and limits: It was found that, in convalescent patients, 304 of 307 vaccine-specific clones were spike mono-reactive. SARS-CoV-2-reactive clonotype medians increased from roughly 21 to 40, not significantly.

As regards this clonotype: Its antigen is unknown.

Oncomine TCR Beta short-read sequencing was applied to DNA from cultured CD4+ T cells. Genomic DNA was extracted from cultured CD4+ T cells. One entry per CDR3 protein, called by TCRdb with MiXCR from the PCR reads. The sample has just over 4,000 distinct CDR3 sequences; less than 25% are singletons. The treatment denotes: approximately 9-day PBMC culture with coronavirus spike peptide pools or control peptides (ViraFEST assay). ViraFEST stimulated the growth of antigen-specific T cells using peptide pools and subsequently profiled their TCRs by sequencing. The chain joins TRBV30 to TRBJ2-2; D not certain. Sample: CD4+ T cells from blood, cultured in vitro. The TCR was taken from a human donor who had recovered from COVID-19. DNA of the CDR3: TGTGCCTGGAGTTCCCTGTTTTCCGGGGAGCTGTTTTTT. Encoded protein: CAWSSLFSGELFF.